This TCR beta chain was identified during a study of blood T cell repertoires in COVID-19 (dated by TCRdb to about 2020). For the study in its entirety: Samples from collaborators originated in the United States, Italy and Spain and spanned both the acute and convalescent phases of COVID-19. The prospective study material was composed of cDNA or gDNA derived from T cells, B-cell-depleted T cells, or PBMCs. The dataset comprised deeply sampled blood TCRbeta repertoires from subjects exposed to, actively infected with, or recovered from COVID-19. The repertoires were released in a freely available public database meant as a resource for research on the immune response to SARS-CoV-2. Samples came from the ongoing ImmuneRACE study (first 160 participants) plus 1,254 subjects from 6 global collaborators. The sample metadata nearly always contained a de-identified subject ID, COVID-19 status, age in years and sex. Where available, HLA class I and class II types were obtained from metadata supplied by the sample provider rather than from assay-based typing.

Each collaborating institution followed its own protocols to collect whole blood in K2EDTA tubes. For TCRbeta analysis, collaborators shipped samples as frozen whole blood, isolated PBMCs, or DNA extracted from either of those sample types. About this clone itself: Its antigen remains unidentified. No clone much larger than this one lies a single base away; base qualities are absent.

Beyond this particular receptor, the publication reports: Clinical and demographic metadata were provided uncurated, with the amount varying by source and participant.

TCRbeta CDR3 regions were amplified from genomic DNA using the immunoSEQ Assay, a bias-controlled multiplex PCR. The original pipeline was this. The number of nucleated cells in each sample was estimated by amplification of reference gene primers within the assay. To quantify the absolute abundance of each unique TCRbeta CDR3 rearrangement, sequence reads were collapsed and filtered. Productive Simpson clonality was computed per sample as the square root of Simpson's diversity index over productive rearrangements. The table was pulled from immuneACCESS by TCRdb, which kept in-frame rearrangements only. Such tables lose some clones; where checked, under half of the loss comes from unresolved V genes, and the rest has no known cause. V, J and clone size reflect that table, while D and trimming were determined from the DNA. The sample data list under 400,000 clones, and nearly 90% of these were observed just once. The leading ten clones occupy 5% to 8.5% of the sample.

From the cysteine through the phenylalanine, the CDR3 covers 18 amino acids. CDR3 DNA only is kept here, 54 bases in frame from base 1. The germline V gene encodes CDR1 SGHAT and CDR2 FQNNGV. Trimming leaves V shorter by 7 bases and J shorter by 0 bases, with the junction holding 12 bases beyond the gene matches. Sequencing used peripheral blood. The chain joins TRBV11-2 to TRBJ1-6, and 7 bases in between align with TRBD1. The TCR was taken from a man in his late teens or twenties with active or convalescent COVID-19. Here is the DNA: TGTGCCAGCACTATTAGGCCCAGGGGGAGCTCCTATAATTCACCCCTCCACTTT. This encodes CASTIRPRGSSYNSPLHF.